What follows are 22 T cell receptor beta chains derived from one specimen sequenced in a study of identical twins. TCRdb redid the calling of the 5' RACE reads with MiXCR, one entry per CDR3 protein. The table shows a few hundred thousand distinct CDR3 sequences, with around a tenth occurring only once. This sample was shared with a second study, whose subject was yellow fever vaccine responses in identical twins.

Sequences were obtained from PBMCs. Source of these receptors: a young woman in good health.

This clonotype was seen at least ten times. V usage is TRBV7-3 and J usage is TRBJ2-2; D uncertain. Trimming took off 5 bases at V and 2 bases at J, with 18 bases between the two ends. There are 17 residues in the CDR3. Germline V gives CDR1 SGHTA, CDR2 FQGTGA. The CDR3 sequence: CASSRPPNRYNTGELFF. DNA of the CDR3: TGTGCCAGCAGCCGCCCCCCAAACAGATACAACACCGGGGAGCTGTTTTTT.

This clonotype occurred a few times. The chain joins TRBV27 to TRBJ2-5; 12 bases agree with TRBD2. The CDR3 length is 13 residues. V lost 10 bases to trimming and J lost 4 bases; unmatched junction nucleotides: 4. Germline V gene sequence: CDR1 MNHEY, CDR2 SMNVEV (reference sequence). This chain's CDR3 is CATKLAGGETQYF. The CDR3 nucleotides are TGTGCCACCAAACTAGCGGGGGGAGAGACCCAGTACTTC.

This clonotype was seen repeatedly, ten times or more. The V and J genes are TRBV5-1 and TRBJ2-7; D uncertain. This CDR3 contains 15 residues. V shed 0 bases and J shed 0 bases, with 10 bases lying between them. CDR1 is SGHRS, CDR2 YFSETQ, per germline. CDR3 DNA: TGCGCCAGCAGCTTGGGGGCAGGACCCTCCTACGAGCAGTACTTC. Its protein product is CASSLGAGPSYEQYF.

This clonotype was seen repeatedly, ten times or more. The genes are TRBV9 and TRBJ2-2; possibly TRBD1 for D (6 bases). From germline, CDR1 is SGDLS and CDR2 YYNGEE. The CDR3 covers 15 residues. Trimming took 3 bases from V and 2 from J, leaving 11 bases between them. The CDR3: CASSEWTENTGELFF. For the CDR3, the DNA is TGTGCCAGCAGCGAGTGGACAGAAAACACCGGGGAGCTGTTTTTT.

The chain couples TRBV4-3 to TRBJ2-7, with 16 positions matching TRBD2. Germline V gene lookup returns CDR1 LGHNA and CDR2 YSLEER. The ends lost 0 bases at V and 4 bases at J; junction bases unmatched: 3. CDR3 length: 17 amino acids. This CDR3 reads CASSQDLGLAGGYEQYF. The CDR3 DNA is TGCGCCAGCAGCCAAGACCTGGGACTAGCGGGAGGGTACGAGCAGTACTTC.

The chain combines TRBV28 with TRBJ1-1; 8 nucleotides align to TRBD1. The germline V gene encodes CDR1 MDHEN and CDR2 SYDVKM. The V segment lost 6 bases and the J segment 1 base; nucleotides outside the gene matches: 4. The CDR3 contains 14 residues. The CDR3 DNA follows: TGTGCCAGCAGACACAGGGGGGGGAACACTGAAGCTTTCTTT. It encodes CASRHRGGNTEAFF.

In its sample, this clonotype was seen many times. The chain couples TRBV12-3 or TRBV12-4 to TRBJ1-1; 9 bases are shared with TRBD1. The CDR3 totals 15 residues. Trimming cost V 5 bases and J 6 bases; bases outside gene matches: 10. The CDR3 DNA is TGTGCCAGCAGTCCCCCCGGGACAGGGCACGCTGAAGCTTTCTTT. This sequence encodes CASSPPGTGHAEAFF.

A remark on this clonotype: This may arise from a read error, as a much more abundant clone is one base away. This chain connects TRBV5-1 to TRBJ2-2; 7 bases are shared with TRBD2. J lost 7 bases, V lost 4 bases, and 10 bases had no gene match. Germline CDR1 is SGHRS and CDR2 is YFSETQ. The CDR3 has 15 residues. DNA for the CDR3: TGCGCCAGCAGCCTAACTAGCGATCCCAACGGGGAGCTGTTTTTT. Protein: CASSLTSDPNGELFF.

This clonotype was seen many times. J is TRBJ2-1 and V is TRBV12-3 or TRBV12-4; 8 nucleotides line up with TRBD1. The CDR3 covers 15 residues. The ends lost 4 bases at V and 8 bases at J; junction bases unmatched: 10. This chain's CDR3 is CASSSPRGRSDEQFF. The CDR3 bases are TGTGCCAGCAGTTCCCCCAGGGGGCGTTCGGATGAGCAGTTCTTC.

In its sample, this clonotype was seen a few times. The CDR3 DNA is TGCAGTGCTGGTGATGGGAAAGGGGGCTACGAGCAGTACTTC. Translated, it gives CSAGDGKGGYEQYF. The gene calls are TRBV20-1 and TRBJ2-7, with D maybe TRBD1 (6 bases). The germline CDR1 and CDR2 sequences are DFQATT and SNEGSKA (reference sequence). Trimming removed 5 bases from V and 3 bases from J, with 17 bases in between. The CDR3 has 14 amino acids.

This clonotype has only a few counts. The CDR3: CSAPGGDPYGYTF. CDR3 bases: TGCAGCGCCCCGGGAGGGGACCCCTATGGCTACACCTTC. The V and J genes are TRBV29-1 and TRBJ1-2, with D perhaps matching TRBD1 (5 bases). This CDR3 comprises 13 residues. With 7 bases removed from V and 4 bases from J, the gap between germline ends came to 16 bases. Germline assignment: CDR1 SQVTM and CDR2 ANQGSEA.

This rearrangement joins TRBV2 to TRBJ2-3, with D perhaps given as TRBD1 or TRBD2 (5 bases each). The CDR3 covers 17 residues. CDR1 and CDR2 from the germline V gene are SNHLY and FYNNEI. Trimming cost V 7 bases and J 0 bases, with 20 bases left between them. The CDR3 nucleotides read TGTGCCAGCAAAGGGGACCTAGGGCGGGTGAGCACAGATACGCAGTATTTT. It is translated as CASKGDLGRVSTDTQYF.

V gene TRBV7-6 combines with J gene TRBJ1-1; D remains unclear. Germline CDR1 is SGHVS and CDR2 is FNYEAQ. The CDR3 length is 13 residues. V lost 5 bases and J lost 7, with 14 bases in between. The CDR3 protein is CASSPYDKYEAFF. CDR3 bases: TGTGCCAGCAGCCCTTATGACAAGTATGAAGCTTTCTTT.

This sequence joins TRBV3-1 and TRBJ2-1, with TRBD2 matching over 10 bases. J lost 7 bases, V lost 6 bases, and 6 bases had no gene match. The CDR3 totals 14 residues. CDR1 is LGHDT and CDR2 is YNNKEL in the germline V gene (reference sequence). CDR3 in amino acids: CASRRAGGLNEQFF. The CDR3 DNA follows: TGTGCCAGCAGGAGAGCGGGGGGGCTAAATGAGCAGTTCTTC.

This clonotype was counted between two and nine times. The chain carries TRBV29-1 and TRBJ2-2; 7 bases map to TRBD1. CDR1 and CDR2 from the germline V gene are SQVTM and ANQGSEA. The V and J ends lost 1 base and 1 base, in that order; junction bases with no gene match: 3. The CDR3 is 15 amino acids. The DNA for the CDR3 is TGCAGCGTTGAAGGGGGACAGTTGAACACCGGGGAGCTGTTTTTT. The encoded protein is CSVEGGQLNTGELFF.

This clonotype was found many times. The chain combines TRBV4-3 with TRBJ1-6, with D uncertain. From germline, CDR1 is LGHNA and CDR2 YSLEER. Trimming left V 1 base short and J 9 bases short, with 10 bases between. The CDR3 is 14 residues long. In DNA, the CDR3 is TGCGCCAGCAGCCAAGGGACGGAGGGTTCACCCCTCCACTTT. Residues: CASSQGTEGSPLHF.

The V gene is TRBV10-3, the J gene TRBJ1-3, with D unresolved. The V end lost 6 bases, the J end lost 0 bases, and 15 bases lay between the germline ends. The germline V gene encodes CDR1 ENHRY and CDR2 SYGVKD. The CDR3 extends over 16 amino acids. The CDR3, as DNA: TGTGCCATCAGGGTGAGACGGGCGAGCTCTGGAAACACCATATATTTT. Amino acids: CAIRVRRASSGNTIYF.

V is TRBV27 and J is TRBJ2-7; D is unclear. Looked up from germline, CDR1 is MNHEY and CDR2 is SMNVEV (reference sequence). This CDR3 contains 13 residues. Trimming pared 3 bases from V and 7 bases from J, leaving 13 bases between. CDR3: CASSLNGRWEQYF. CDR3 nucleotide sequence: TGTGCCAGCAGTTTGAATGGACGCTGGGAGCAGTACTTC.

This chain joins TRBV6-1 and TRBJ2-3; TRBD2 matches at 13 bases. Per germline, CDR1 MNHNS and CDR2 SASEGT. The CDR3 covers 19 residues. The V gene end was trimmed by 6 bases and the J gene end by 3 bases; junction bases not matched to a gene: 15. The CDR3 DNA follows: TGTGCCAGCAGCCGGGGGAGAGACAGGACTAGCGGGAGTACAGATACGCAGTATTTT. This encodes CASSRGRDRTSGSTDTQYF.

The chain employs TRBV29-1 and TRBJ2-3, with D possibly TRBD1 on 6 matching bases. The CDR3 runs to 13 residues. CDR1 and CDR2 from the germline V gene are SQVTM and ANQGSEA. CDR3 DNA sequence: TGCAGGATTGTGGGGGCGAGCACAGATACGCAGTATTTT. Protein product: CRIVGASTDTQYF.

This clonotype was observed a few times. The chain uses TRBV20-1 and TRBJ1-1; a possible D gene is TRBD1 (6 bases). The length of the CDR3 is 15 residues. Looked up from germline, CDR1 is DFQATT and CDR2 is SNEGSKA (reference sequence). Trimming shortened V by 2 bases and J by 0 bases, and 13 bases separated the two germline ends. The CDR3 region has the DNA TGCAGTGCTAGACCCCCGGGACAAATGAACACTGAAGCTTTCTTT. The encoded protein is CSARPPGQMNTEAFF.

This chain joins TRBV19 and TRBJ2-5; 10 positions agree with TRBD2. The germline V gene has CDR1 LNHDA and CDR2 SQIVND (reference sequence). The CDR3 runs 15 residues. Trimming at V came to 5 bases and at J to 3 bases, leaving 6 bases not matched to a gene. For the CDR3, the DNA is TGTGCCAGTAGTCCCGGACTAGCGGACGAAGAGACCCAGTACTTC. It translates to CASSPGLADEETQYF.